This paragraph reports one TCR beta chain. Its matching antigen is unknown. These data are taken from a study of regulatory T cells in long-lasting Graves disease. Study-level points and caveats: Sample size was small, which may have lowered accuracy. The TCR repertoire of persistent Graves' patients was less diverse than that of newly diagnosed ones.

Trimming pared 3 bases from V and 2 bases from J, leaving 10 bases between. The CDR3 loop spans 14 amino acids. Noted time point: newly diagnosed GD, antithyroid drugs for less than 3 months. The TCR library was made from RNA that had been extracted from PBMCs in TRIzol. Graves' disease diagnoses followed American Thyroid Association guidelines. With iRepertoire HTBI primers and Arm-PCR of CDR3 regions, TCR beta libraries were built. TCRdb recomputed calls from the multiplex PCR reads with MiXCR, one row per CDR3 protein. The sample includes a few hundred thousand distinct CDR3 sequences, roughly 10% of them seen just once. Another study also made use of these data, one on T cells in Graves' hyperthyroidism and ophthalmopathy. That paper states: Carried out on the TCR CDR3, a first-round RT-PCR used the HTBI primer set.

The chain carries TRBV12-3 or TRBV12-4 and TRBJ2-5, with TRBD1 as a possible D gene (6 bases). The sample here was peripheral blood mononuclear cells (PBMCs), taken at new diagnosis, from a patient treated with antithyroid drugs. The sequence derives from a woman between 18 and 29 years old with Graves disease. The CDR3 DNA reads TGTGCCAGCAGTTTCGGGACACTACAAGAGACCCAGTACTTC. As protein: CASSFGTLQETQYF.